This T cell receptor (beta chain) was documented in a study of cytomegalovirus exposure and HLA in healthy donors. Whole-study results and caveats: Later analysis reportedly placed an Asian-associated ancestry cluster below the roughly 640-donor mean in N-insertions. In a later analysis, HLA-C alleles had the fewest associated TCRs, DRB1 alleles the most.

About this clone itself: What it binds is unknown.

Germline V gene lookup returns CDR1 LGHNT and CDR2 FRNRAP. The V and J ends lost 8 bases and 8 bases respectively, with 16 bases between them. CDR3 length: 13 amino acids. PCR used 60 Vbeta primers and 13 Jbeta primers. Some clones are missing from TCRdb's copy, which holds only in-frame ones; the method was immunoSEQ multiplex PCR. The data show about 160,000 clones, with around 81% seen just once and around 1% held by the top ten. This sequence joins TRBV12-5 and TRBJ2-1; D remains ambiguous. Sequenced input: PBMCs. The TCR sequence derives from a woman aged 40-49 years in good health and CMV-seronegative. CDR3 residues: CASRDTASDEQFF. Written as DNA, the CDR3 is TGTGCTAGTCGTGATACCGCGAGCGATGAGCAGTTCTTC.